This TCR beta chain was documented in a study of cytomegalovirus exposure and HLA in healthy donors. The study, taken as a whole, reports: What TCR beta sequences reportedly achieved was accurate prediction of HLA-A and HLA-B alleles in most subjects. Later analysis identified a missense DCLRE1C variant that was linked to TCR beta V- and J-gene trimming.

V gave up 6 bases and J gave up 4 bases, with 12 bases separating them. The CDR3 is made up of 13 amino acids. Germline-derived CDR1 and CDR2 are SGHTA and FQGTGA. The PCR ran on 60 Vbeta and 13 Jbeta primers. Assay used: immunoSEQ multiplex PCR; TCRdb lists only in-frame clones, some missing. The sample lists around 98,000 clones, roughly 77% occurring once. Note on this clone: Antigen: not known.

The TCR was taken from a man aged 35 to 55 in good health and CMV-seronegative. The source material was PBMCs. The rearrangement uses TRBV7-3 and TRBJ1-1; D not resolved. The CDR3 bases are TGTGCCAGCAGGTTGGAAGGAGTCACTGAAGCTTTCTTT. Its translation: CASRLEGVTEAFF.